Below are 13 T cell receptor beta chains sequenced from a single sample in a study of CD8+ T cells in alopecia areata. Extracted RNA was reverse transcribed into cDNA, the sequencing template. The protocol was immunoSEQ multiplex PCR, while the TCRdb copy is restricted to in-frame clones and leaves out a portion. Among over 85,000 clones, about 45% were seen once, and the ten largest hold 0.75% to 0.9%. What was sequenced was CD4+ T cells sorted from blood. The origin of the receptors is a human donor with alopecia areata.

V is TRBV29-1 and J is TRBJ2-2; maybe TRBD2 (6 bases). The CDR3 extends over 13 amino acids. Trimming shortened V by 7 bases and J by 1 base, and 10 bases separated the two germline ends. Germline loops: CDR1 SQVTM, CDR2 ANQGSEA. CDR3: CSAGTLNTGELFF. The DNA for the CDR3 is TGCAGCGCCGGGACTCTGAACACCGGGGAGCTGTTTTTT.

The chain employs TRBV29-1 and TRBJ2-5, with D maybe TRBD2 (5 bases). The CDR3 is 12 residues long. In germline, CDR1 is SQVTM, CDR2 ANQGSEA. Between the trimmed V and J ends, which lost 3 bases and 7 bases, there was a span of 12 bases. CDR3 bases: TGCAGCGTTGAGGAGGTGTTTGGGACCCAGTACTTC. Its translation: CSVEEVFGTQYF.

This clone was seen a few times. The CDR3 sequence: CSVVGQAAHEQYF. The CDR3 nucleotides read TGCAGCGTCGTGGGACAGGCGGCCCACGAGCAGTACTTC. The chain employs TRBV29-1 and TRBJ2-7; TRBD1 matches 8 bases. V gave up 6 bases and J gave up 5 bases; unmatched junction bases: 9. From germline, CDR1 is SQVTM and CDR2 ANQGSEA. The CDR3 is 13 amino acids.

V usage is TRBV30 and J usage is TRBJ2-1; no clear D gene. V lost 6 bases, J lost 6 bases, and 18 bases lay in between. This CDR3 spans 14 amino acids. Germline CDR1 reads GTSNPN; CDR2 reads SVGIG (reference sequence). CDR3 DNA: TGTGCCTGTATTCTCGACCGAAAGCCCAATGAGCAGTTCTTC. It is translated as CACILDRKPNEQFF.

V and J are TRBV29-1 and TRBJ2-1; D is perhaps TRBD1 (6 bases). Trimming stripped 0 bases from V and 4 bases from J, with 16 bases between. This CDR3 region has 16 residues. Germline CDR1 reads SQVTM; CDR2 reads ANQGSEA. The DNA for the CDR3 is TGCAGCGTTGAAGATCGAAGGGGGTTTCTATACAATGAGCAGTTCTTC. Protein sequence: CSVEDRRGFLYNEQFF.

V is TRBV29-1 and J is TRBJ2-7; D gene uncertain. The germline V gene has CDR1 SQVTM and CDR2 ANQGSEA. The V gene lost 5 bases and the J gene lost 5 bases, with 13 bases spanning the gap. The CDR3 sequence is 12 residues long. The CDR3 coding sequence is TGCAGCGTTACGCGGTCGCGCGACGAGCAGTACTTC. It codes for CSVTRSRDEQYF.

The table lists this clone with a few counts. This chain joins TRBV29-1 and TRBJ1-1, with 9 positions matching TRBD1. Trimming took 7 bases from V and 5 from J; bases not matched to a gene: 11. CDR3 size: 14 residues. Germline CDR1 reads SQVTM; CDR2 reads ANQGSEA. The DNA of the CDR3 is TGCAGCGCTCTGGACAGGGGAAGAGGAACTGAAGCTTTCTTT. Translated, it gives CSALDRGRGTEAFF. Full variable domain (missing parts from reference TRBV29-1 and TRBJ1-1): SAVISQKPSRDICQRGTSLTIQCQVDSQVTMMFWYRQQPGQSLTLIATANQGSEATYESGFVIDKFPISRPNLTFSTLTVSNMSPEDSSIYLCSALDRGRGTEAFFGQGTRLTVV.

This chain uses TRBV4-3 with TRBJ2-7; D unclear. This CDR3 has 14 amino acids. From germline, CDR1 is LGHNA and CDR2 YSLEER. V was trimmed by 0 bases and J by 1 base, leaving 7 bases between them. Here the CDR3 reads CASSQDRDSYEQYF. The CDR3 DNA reads as TGCGCCAGCAGCCAAGACCGAGATTCCTACGAGCAGTACTTC.

In this sample, this clone turned up a few times. The V and J genes are TRBV29-1 and TRBJ2-7; 7 nucleotides match TRBD1. The V gene end was trimmed by 4 bases and the J gene end by 2 bases; junction bases not matched to a gene: 5. This CDR3 comprises 13 residues. Germline loops: CDR1 SQVTM, CDR2 ANQGSEA. DNA of the CDR3: TGCAGCGTTGGGGGACAGAACCCCTACGAGCAGTACTTC. This codes for CSVGGQNPYEQYF.

V usage is TRBV29-1 and J usage is TRBJ1-2, with D possibly matching TRBD1 (6 bases). V was cut by 6 bases and J by 6 bases, with 14 bases left in between. Germline V gene lookup returns CDR1 SQVTM and CDR2 ANQGSEA. The length of the CDR3 is 12 residues. CDR3 bases: TGCAGCGTCCTCGGGACACTCAATGGCTACACCTTC. It specifies CSVLGTLNGYTF.

DNA of the CDR3: TGTGCCAGCAGTTGGACAGGGAGCCCCTTTGGGGCCCTCCACTTT. Translation gives CASSWTGSPFGALHF. The J gene is TRBJ1-6, the V gene TRBV28; 8 bases map to TRBD1. The V gene's germline CDR1 is MDHEN and CDR2 SYDVKM. Losses at the gene ends were 4 bases for V and 14 bases for J; bases not matched to a gene: 13. This CDR3 is built from 15 residues.

The rearrangement links TRBV5-1 to TRBJ1-2, with 9 bases aligning to TRBD1. V was pared by 0 bases and J by 6 bases, with 6 bases of the junction left unmatched. This CDR3 contains 15 residues. The germline CDR1 and CDR2 sequences are SGHRS and YFSETQ. CDR3 DNA: TGCGCCAGCAGCTTGGACAGGGGGCGCTTTGATGGCTACACCTTC. Translating it yields CASSLDRGRFDGYTF.

The chain employs TRBV2 and TRBJ2-7, with TRBD1 identical over 10 bases. Germline V gives CDR1 SNHLY, CDR2 FYNNEI. With 8 bases clipped from V and 3 bases from J, the junction kept 7 bases outside the gene matches. The CDR3 contains 14 residues. CDR3 coding DNA: TGTGCCAGCGGGAGGGGACAGGGGATCTACGAGCAGTACTTC. It codes for CASGRGQGIYEQYF.